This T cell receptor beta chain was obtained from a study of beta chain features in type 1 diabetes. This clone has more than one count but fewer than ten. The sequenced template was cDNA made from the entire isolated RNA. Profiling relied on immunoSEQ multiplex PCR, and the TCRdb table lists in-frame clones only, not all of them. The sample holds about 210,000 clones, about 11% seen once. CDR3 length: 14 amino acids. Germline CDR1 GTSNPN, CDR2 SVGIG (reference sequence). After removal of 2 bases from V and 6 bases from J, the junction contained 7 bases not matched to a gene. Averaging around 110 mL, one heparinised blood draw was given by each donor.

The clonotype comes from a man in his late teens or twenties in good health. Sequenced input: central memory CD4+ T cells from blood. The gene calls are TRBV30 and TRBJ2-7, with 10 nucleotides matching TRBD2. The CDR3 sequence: CAWSPGLALLEQYF. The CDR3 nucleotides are TGTGCCTGGAGTCCGGGACTAGCGTTGCTCGAGCAGTACTTC.